This passage covers 27 T cell receptor beta chains from one sample sequenced in a study of siplizumab effects on memory and regulatory T cells. Sequencing used immunoSEQ multiplex PCR; TCRdb keeps in-frame clones, though not all of them. The table lists about 60,000 clones, roughly 85% of them singletons. Specimen: memory CD4+ T cells sorted from blood. The receptors originated from a human donor in good health.

The table lists this clone with a count of one. The chain links TRBV7-6 to TRBJ2-3, with TRBD1 matching over 11 bases. After removal of 6 bases from V and 4 bases from J, the junction contained 9 bases not matched to a gene. Germline CDR1 reads SGHVS; CDR2 reads FNYEAQ. The CDR3 has 16 amino acids. The CDR3 sequence: CASRRTGGLVADTQYF. CDR3 bases: TGTGCCAGCAGACGGACAGGGGGCTTGGTGGCAGATACGCAGTATTTT.

The CDR3 DNA is TGTGCCAGCAGGCTCGGACAGGTCAGCTCCTACGAGCAGTACTTC. Residues: CASRLGQVSSYEQYF. V and J are TRBV6-5 and TRBJ2-7; 7 bases are a match to TRBD1. The J segment lost 0 bases and the V segment lost 6 bases, leaving 8 bases of the junction unmatched. The CDR3 runs to 15 residues. Per the germline V gene, CDR1 is MNHEY and CDR2 is SVGAGI.

The V call is TRBV7-9, the J call TRBJ2-7, with TRBD2 identical over 12 bases. The CDR3 is 14 amino acids. Germline CDR1 SEHNR, CDR2 FQNEAQ (reference sequence). With 0 bases clipped from V and 6 bases from J, the junction kept 0 bases outside the gene matches. Here the CDR3 reads CASSLAGLAGEQYF. DNA of the CDR3: TGTGCCAGCAGCTTAGCGGGACTAGCGGGCGAGCAGTACTTC.

The chain carries TRBV27 and TRBJ2-7; D is possibly TRBD1 or TRBD2 (5 bases each). Trimming took 5 bases from V and 2 from J, leaving 10 bases between them. Per the germline V gene, CDR1 is MNHEY and CDR2 is SMNVEV (reference sequence). The CDR3 runs to 13 residues. CDR3 sequence (DNA): TGTGCCAGCAGTAGAGTGGGGGCCTACGAGCAGTACTTC. Translation gives CASSRVGAYEQYF.

The rearrangement joins TRBV7-9 to TRBJ2-3; a weak D match, TRBD2 (5 bases). Germline CDR1 reads SEHNR; CDR2 reads FQNEAQ (reference sequence). V gave up 1 base and J gave up 3 bases, with 5 bases separating them. The CDR3 covers 13 residues. CDR3 nucleotides: TGTGCCAGCAGCTTAGGCGGGACAGATACGCAGTATTTT. This gives the protein CASSLGGTDTQYF.

This clone is a singleton in its sample. The V and J genes are TRBV5-6 and TRBJ1-5, with 7 bases matching TRBD1. The germline gives CDR1 SGHDT, CDR2 YYEEEE. Losses at the gene ends were 4 bases for V and 5 bases for J; bases not matched to a gene: 12. This CDR3 spans 16 amino acids. CDR3 nucleotide sequence: TGTGCCAGCAGCCCTAGGCGGGCACAGGGGTATCAGCCCCAGCATTTT. Residues: CASSPRRAQGYQPQHF.

The sample holds a few counts of this clone. In nucleotides, the CDR3 is TGTGCCAGCAGCCTTGTGGCCCCTAGCGAGCAGTACTTC. Translated: CASSLVAPSEQYF. The gene calls are TRBV6-5 and TRBJ2-7, with D uncertain. Germline values: CDR1 MNHEY, CDR2 SVGAGI. This CDR3 has 13 residues. The V end was cut by 6 bases, the J end by 6 bases, with 15 bases between.

This chain connects TRBV5-6 to TRBJ2-3, with D unclear. The V gene's germline CDR1 is SGHDT and CDR2 YYEEEE. CDR3 length: 13 residues. V lost 3 bases to trimming and J lost 7 bases, with 12 bases between them. The CDR3 is CASSSSPWNTQYF. CDR3 sequence (DNA): TGTGCCAGCAGCTCCAGCCCCTGGAATACGCAGTATTTT.

V is TRBV5-4 and J is TRBJ1-1; D perhaps matches TRBD1 (5 bases). CDR1 and CDR2 from the germline V gene are SGHNT and YYREEE (reference sequence). The ends were cut back, 2 bases at V and 5 bases at J, with 16 bases in the middle. The CDR3 sequence is 15 residues long. Here the CDR3 DNA reads TGTGCCAGCAGCTTCTGGCGGGGCGGGGATACTGAAGCTTTCTTT. Residues: CASSFWRGGDTEAFF.

The sample holds a few counts of this clone. V is TRBV6-1 and J is TRBJ2-2; D not resolved. The CDR3 has 15 amino acids. In germline, CDR1 is MNHNS, CDR2 SASEGT. The V gene lost 4 bases and the J gene lost 0 bases, with 9 bases spanning the gap. The CDR3 protein is CASSGSWANTGELFF. As DNA, the CDR3 is TGTGCCAGCAGTGGAAGTTGGGCGAACACCGGGGAGCTGTTTTTT.

V gene TRBV19 combines with J gene TRBJ2-2, with 14 bases lining up with TRBD2. CDR1 LNHDA and CDR2 SQIVND come from the germline V gene (reference sequence). This CDR3 is 18 amino acids long. Germline trimming cut 6 bases from V and 1 base from J; bases unmatched to any gene: 7. This CDR3 is CASRGGLAGAQNTGELFF. CDR3 nucleotides: TGTGCCAGTAGAGGGGGACTAGCGGGGGCGCAGAACACCGGGGAGCTGTTTTTT.

In DNA, the CDR3 is TGTGCCAGCAGCCAAGGACTTGCGAGGGGCGGCACTGAAGCTTTCTTT. Protein: CASSQGLARGGTEAFF. V gene TRBV14 combines with J gene TRBJ1-1; D may be TRBD1 (5 bases). With 1 base removed from V and 4 bases from J, the gap between germline ends came to 16 bases. This CDR3 is built from 16 residues. Germline CDR1 is SGHDN and CDR2 is FVKESK.

The chain is built from TRBV7-2 and TRBJ2-1, with D maybe TRBD2 (5 bases). The length of the CDR3 is 13 residues. The V and J ends lost 0 bases and 15 bases respectively, with 15 bases between them. Germline values: CDR1 SGHTA, CDR2 FQGNSA. CDR3 nucleotides: TGTGCCAGCAGCTTAGCGGGAGTAATAGTTCGGTTCTTC. This encodes CASSLAGVIVRFF.

The V gene is TRBV7-9, the J gene TRBJ2-1; D possibly corresponds to TRBD2 (6 bases). The length of the CDR3 is 17 residues. V was clipped by 5 bases and J by 6 bases, with 23 bases between them. Germline V lookup: CDR1 SEHNR, CDR2 FQNEAQ (reference sequence). The CDR3 sequence is CASSPGRIGVGGNEQFF. The CDR3 nucleotides are TGTGCCAGCAGCCCCGGCCGGATTGGGGTCGGGGGCAATGAGCAGTTCTTC.

The chain recombines TRBV5-6 with TRBJ2-3; TRBD2 agrees at 15 bases. Germline trimming cut 4 bases from V and 8 bases from J; bases unmatched to any gene: 5. CDR3 length: 15 residues. Germline CDR1 is SGHDT and CDR2 is YYEEEE. Here the CDR3 reads CASSPPGLAGGTQYF. CDR3 nucleotides: TGTGCCAGCAGCCCGCCGGGACTAGCGGGAGGTACGCAGTATTTT.

The genes are TRBV2 and TRBJ2-3, with TRBD2 as a possible D gene (5 bases). With 5 bases removed from V and 3 bases from J, the gap between germline ends came to 9 bases. Per germline, CDR1 SNHLY and CDR2 FYNNEI. The length of the CDR3 is 13 residues. CDR3 bases: TGTGCCAGCAGTTCGGGGATAACAGATACGCAGTATTTT. Its translation is CASSSGITDTQYF.

The chain carries TRBV2 and TRBJ1-5; D is undetermined. With 1 base removed from V and 0 bases from J, the gap between germline ends came to 4 bases. Germline V CDR1 and CDR2: SNHLY, FYNNEI. The CDR3 contains 14 residues. CDR3 bases: TGTGCCAGCAGTGAAGATTATAGCAATCAGCCCCAGCATTTT. This gives the protein CASSEDYSNQPQHF.

The chain carries TRBV25-1 and TRBJ2-7; D might be TRBD1 or TRBD2, each matching 5 bases. Germline loops: CDR1 MGHDK, CDR2 SYGVNS. Trimming pared 4 bases from V and 4 bases from J, leaving 17 bases between. The CDR3 has 15 residues. The CDR3 bases are TGTGCCAGCAGTGCCACCGGGACGGGGCGATACGAGCAGTACTTC. Amino acid sequence: CASSATGTGRYEQYF.

The chain has TRBV10-3 and TRBJ2-7; weak D call: TRBD2 (6 bases). Trimming removed 3 bases at V and 1 base at J, with 13 bases between. Germline loops: CDR1 ENHRY, CDR2 SYGVKD. The CDR3 loop spans 15 amino acids. CDR3 loop: CAISDIAAASYEQYF. CDR3 DNA: TGTGCCATCAGTGATATAGCGGCGGCATCCTACGAGCAGTACTTC.

This clone was counted a few times. The chain recombines TRBV7-9 with TRBJ2-4; D may match TRBD1 or TRBD2 (5 bases each). With 0 bases removed from V and 8 bases from J, the gap between germline ends came to 8 bases. The CDR3 extends over 13 amino acids. Germline CDR1 SEHNR, CDR2 FQNEAQ (reference sequence). The CDR3 sequence: CASSLAGTDIQYF. In DNA form, the CDR3 reads TGTGCCAGCAGCTTAGCAGGGACGGACATTCAGTACTTC.

This chain uses TRBV10-1 with TRBJ2-4; TRBD1 might be the D (5 bases). The CDR3 loop spans 16 amino acids. The V gene's germline CDR1 is WNHNN and CDR2 SYGVQD (reference sequence). Between the trimmed V and J ends, which lost 6 bases and 0 bases, there was a span of 15 bases. DNA for the CDR3: TGCGCCAGCAGAGAAGACAGAAAACTAGCCAAAAACATTCAGTACTTC. It yields the protein CASREDRKLAKNIQYF.

The V and J genes are TRBV6-1 and TRBJ1-5, with a weak D call TRBD1 (5 bases). From germline, CDR1 is MNHNS and CDR2 SASEGT. V lost 3 bases, J lost 1 base, and 10 bases lay in between. The CDR3 is made up of 15 amino acids. The CDR3 is CASSDPGGSNQPQHF. Here the CDR3 DNA reads TGTGCCAGCAGTGACCCTGGGGGGAGCAATCAGCCCCAGCATTTT.

The rearrangement uses TRBV7-9 and TRBJ2-3; TRBD1 might be the D (6 bases). Germline CDR1 SEHNR, CDR2 FQNEAQ (reference sequence). V shed 4 bases and J shed 0 bases, with 11 bases lying between them. CDR3 length: 15 amino acids. In DNA form, the CDR3 reads TGTGCCAGCAGCTCCGGACAGAGAAGCACAGATACGCAGTATTTT. The encoded protein is CASSSGQRSTDTQYF.

This clone has just one count. This sequence joins TRBV10-3 and TRBJ2-5, with 9 bases lining up with TRBD1. The J call may be mistaken, given a closer DNA end match to TRBJ2-7. CDR1 and CDR2 from the germline V gene are ENHRY and SYGVKD. This CDR3 contains 15 residues. As DNA, the CDR3 is TGTGCCATCAGTTCCGGACAGGGGAACGCCTACGAGCAGTACTTC. Translating gives CAISSGQGNAYEQYF.

The V gene is TRBV10-3, the J gene TRBJ1-1, with D perhaps TRBD1 (6 bases). The CDR3 runs 14 residues. V lost 5 bases, J lost 0 bases, and 10 bases lay in between. The germline V gene encodes CDR1 ENHRY and CDR2 SYGVKD. The CDR3 spells CAISNRVLNTEAFF. For the CDR3, the DNA is TGTGCCATCAGTAACAGGGTTTTGAACACTGAAGCTTTCTTT.

The chain links TRBV5-1 to TRBJ2-1; D is perhaps TRBD1 (6 bases). The length of the CDR3 is 12 residues. Trimming pared 5 bases from V and 7 bases from J, leaving 10 bases between. Germline V gives CDR1 SGHRS, CDR2 YFSETQ. CDR3 DNA sequence: TGCGCCAGCAGGGAACAGGGAAATGAGCAGTTCTTC. Protein sequence: CASREQGNEQFF.

This clone was detected a few times. The rearrangement uses TRBV7-2 and TRBJ2-5; the D gene is possibly TRBD2 (5 bases). Trimming took 5 bases from V and 1 from J, leaving 11 bases between them. CDR3 length: 14 residues. CDR1 and CDR2 from the germline V gene are SGHTA and FQGNSA. The CDR3 loop reads CASSPRTLQETQYF. As DNA, the CDR3 is TGTGCCAGCAGCCCGCGGACTCTCCAAGAGACCCAGTACTTC.